This T cell receptor beta chain was identified during a study of control samples from healthy donors and cancer patients. The CDR3 loop spans 13 amino acids. The germline CDR1 and CDR2 sequences are MGHRA and YSYEKL. V was trimmed by 0 bases and J by 4 bases, leaving 6 bases between them. Assay used: immunoSEQ multiplex PCR; TCRdb lists only in-frame clones, some missing. The data hold about 160,000 clones, with nearly 96% observed a single time. Sequencing input: blood. V and J are TRBV4-1 and TRBJ1-2, with D unresolved. The origin of this receptor is a woman aged 25 to 45 in good health. The CDR3 region is CASSQDGSYGYTF. CDR3 DNA: TGCGCCAGCAGCCAAGACGGTTCCTATGGCTACACCTTC.